The entry below describes one T cell receptor beta chain. One end of the junction varies from germline; a read error may be responsible. These data come from a study of cytomegalovirus exposure and HLA in healthy donors. The PCR was carried out with 60 Vbeta primers and 13 Jbeta primers. Profiled with immunoSEQ multiplex PCR; TCRdb holds only in-frame clones, not every one. The table includes fewer than 150,000 clones, about 83% detected once. Germline V gives CDR1 KGHSH, CDR2 LQKENI. This CDR3 comprises 16 residues. The chain links TRBV18 to TRBJ2-6; D tentatively fits TRBD1 or TRBD2 (6 bases each). This clonotype was sampled from a middle-aged woman in good health and CMV-seropositive. Sequenced input: PBMCs. CDR3 sequence reads: CASSPRGLDGANVLTF. The CDR3 nucleotides are TGTGCCAGCTCCCCACGGGGGCTGGATGGGGCCAACGTCCTGACTTTC.